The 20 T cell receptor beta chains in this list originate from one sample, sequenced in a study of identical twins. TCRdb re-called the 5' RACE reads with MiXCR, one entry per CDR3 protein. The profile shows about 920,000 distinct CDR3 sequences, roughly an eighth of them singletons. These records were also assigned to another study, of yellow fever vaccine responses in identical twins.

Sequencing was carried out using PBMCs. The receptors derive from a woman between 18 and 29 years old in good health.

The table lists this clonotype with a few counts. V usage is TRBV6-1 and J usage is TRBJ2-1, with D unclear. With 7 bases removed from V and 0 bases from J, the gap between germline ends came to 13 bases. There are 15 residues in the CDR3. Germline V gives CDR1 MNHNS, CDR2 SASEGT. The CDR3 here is CASKDAAHSYNEQFF. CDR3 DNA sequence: TGTGCCAGCAAGGACGCCGCCCACTCCTACAATGAGCAGTTCTTC.

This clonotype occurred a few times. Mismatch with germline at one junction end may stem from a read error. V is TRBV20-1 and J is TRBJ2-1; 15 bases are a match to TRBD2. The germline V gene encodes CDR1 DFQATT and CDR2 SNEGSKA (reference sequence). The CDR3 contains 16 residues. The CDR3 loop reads CCARTSGRAVGSEQFF. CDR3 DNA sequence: TGCTGTGCCAGGACTAGCGGGAGGGCCGTGGGAAGTGAGCAGTTCTTC.

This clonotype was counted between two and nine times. The CDR3 protein is CASSSTDSYEQYF. The CDR3 region has the DNA TGTGCCAGCAGCTCAACGGACAGCTACGAGCAGTACTTC. The chain employs TRBV7-9 and TRBJ2-7; maybe TRBD1 (6 bases). Germline V CDR1 and CDR2: SEHNR, FQNEAQ (reference sequence). V dropped 4 bases and J dropped 3 bases, with 10 bases sitting between them. The CDR3 is made up of 13 amino acids.

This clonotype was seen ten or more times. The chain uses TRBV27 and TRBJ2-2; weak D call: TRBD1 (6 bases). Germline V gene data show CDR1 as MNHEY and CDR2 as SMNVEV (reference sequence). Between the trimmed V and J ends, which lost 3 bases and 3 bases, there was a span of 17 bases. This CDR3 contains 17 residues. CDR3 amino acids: CASSFRGGFSDTGELFF. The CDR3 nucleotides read TGTGCCAGCAGTTTCCGTGGGGGCTTCTCCGACACCGGGGAGCTGTTTTTT.

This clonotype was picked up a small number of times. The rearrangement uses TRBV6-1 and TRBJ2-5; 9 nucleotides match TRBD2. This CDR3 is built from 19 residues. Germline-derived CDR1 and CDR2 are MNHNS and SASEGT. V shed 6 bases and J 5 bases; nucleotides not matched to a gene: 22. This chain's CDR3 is CASSHGHLRVAGDGETQYF. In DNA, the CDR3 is TGTGCCAGCAGCCACGGGCACCTCAGGGTAGCGGGAGATGGGGAGACCCAGTACTTC.

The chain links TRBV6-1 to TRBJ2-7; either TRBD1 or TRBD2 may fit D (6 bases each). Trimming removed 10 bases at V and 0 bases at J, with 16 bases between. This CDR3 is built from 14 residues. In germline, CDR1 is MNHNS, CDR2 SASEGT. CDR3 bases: TGTGCCACGAAATCGGGGGCAACCTCCTACGAGCAGTACTTC. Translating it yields CATKSGATSYEQYF.

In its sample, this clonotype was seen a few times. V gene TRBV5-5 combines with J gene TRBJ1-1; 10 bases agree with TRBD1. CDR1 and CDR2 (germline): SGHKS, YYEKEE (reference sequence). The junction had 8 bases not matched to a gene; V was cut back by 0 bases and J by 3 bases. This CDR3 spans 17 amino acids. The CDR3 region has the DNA TGTGCCAGCAGCTTGGTGGGACAGGGGACCTTACACACTGAAGCTTTCTTT. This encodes CASSLVGQGTLHTEAFF.

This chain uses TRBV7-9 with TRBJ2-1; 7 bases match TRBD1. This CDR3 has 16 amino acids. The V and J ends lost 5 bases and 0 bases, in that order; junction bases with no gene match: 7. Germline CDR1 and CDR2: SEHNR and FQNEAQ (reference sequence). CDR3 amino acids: CASSPRQGPSYNEQFF. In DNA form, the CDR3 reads TGTGCCAGCAGCCCCCGACAGGGTCCCTCCTACAATGAGCAGTTCTTC.

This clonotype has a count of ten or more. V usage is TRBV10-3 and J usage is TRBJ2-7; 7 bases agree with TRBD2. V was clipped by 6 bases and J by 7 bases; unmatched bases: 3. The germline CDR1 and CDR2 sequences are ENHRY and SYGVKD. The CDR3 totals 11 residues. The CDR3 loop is CAIRGEGEQYV. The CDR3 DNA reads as TGTGCCATCAGAGGGGAGGGGGAGCAGTACGTC.

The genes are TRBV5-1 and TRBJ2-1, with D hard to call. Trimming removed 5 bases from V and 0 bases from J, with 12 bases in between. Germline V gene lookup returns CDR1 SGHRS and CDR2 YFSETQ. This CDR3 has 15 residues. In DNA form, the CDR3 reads TGCGCCAGCAGAGTCCCGAGGAGCTCCTACAATGAGCAGTTCTTC. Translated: CASRVPRSSYNEQFF. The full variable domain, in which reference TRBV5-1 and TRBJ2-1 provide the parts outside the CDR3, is KAGVTQTPRYLIKTRGQQVTLSCSPISGHRSVSWYQQTPGQGLQFLFEYFSETQRNKGNFPGRFSGRQFSNSRSEMNVSTLELGDSALYLCASRVPRSSYNEQFFGPGTRLTVL.

Here the CDR3 DNA reads TGTGCCAGCAGGCCCACAGGGATCAATGAGCAGTTCTTC. The encoded protein is CASRPTGINEQFF. This chain uses TRBV6-1 with TRBJ2-1, with D possibly being TRBD1 (6 bases). From germline, CDR1 is MNHNS and CDR2 SASEGT. The ends were cut back, 6 bases at V and 6 bases at J, with 12 bases in the middle. The CDR3 runs 13 residues.

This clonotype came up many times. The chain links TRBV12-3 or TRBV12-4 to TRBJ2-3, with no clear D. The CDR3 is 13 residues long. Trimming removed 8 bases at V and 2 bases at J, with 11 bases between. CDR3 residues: CASDVRTTDTQYF. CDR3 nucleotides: TGTGCCAGCGACGTCCGGACCACAGATACGCAGTATTTT.

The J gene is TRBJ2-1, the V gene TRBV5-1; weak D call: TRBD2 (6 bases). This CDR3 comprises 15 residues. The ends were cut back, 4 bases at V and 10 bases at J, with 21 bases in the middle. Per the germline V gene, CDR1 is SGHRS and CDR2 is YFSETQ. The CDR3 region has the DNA TGCGCCAGCAGCGGAACCCGGGACTCCCTTTGGGAGCAGTTCTTC. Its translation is CASSGTRDSLWEQFF.

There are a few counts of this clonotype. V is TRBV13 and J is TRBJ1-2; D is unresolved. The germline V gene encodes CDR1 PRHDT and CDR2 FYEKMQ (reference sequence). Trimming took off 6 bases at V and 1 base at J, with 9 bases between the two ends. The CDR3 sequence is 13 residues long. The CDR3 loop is CASRQQINYGYTF. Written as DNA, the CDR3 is TGTGCCAGCAGACAACAGATTAACTATGGCTACACCTTC. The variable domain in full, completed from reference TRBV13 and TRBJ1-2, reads AAGVIQSPRHLIKEKRETATLKCYPIPRHDTVYWYQQGPGQDPQFLISFYEKMQSDKGSIPDRFSAQQFSDYHSELNMSSLELGDSALYFCASRQQINYGYTFGSGTRLTVV.

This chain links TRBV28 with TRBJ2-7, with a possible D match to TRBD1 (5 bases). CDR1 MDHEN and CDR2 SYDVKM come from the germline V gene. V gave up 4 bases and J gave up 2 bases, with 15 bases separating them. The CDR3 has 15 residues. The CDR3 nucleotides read TGTGCCAGCAGTTCTCCCTTCGCAGGGACCTACGAGCAGTACGTC. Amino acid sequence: CASSSPFAGTYEQYV.

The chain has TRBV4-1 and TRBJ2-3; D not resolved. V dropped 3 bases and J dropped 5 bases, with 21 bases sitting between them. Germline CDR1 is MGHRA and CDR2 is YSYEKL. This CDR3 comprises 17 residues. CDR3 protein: CASSHPRVADEVDTQYF. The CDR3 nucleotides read TGCGCCAGCAGCCACCCCCGGGTTGCGGACGAGGTAGATACGCAGTATTTT.

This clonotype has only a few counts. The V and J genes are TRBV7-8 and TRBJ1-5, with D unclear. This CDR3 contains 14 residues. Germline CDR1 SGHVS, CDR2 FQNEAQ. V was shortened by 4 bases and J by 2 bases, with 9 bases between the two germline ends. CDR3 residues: CASSWGVGNQPQHF. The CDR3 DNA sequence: TGTGCCAGCAGCTGGGGTGTCGGCAATCAGCCCCAGCATTTT.

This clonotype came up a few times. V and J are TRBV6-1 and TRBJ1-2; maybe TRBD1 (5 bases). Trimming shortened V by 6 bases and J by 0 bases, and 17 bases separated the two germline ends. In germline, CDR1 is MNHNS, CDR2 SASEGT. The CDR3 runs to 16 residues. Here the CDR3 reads CASRGGGISSNYGYTF. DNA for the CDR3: TGTGCCAGCAGGGGGGGAGGAATCTCGTCTAACTATGGCTACACCTTC.

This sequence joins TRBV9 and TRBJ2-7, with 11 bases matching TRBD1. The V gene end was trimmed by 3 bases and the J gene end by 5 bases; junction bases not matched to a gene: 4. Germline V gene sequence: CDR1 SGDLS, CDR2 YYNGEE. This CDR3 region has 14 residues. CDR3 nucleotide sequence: TGTGCCAGCAGCGCGTGGACAGGGGGCCACGAGCAGTACTTC. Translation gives CASSAWTGGHEQYF.

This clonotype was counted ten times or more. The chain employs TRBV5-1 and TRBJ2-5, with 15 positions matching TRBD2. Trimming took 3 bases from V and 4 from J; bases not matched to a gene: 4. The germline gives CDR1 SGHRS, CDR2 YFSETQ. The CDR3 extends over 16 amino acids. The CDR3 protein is CASSSWTSGRGETQYF. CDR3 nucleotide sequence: TGCGCCAGCAGCTCGTGGACTAGCGGGAGGGGAGAGACCCAGTACTTC. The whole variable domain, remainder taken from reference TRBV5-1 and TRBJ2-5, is KAGVTQTPRYLIKTRGQQVTLSCSPISGHRSVSWYQQTPGQGLQFLFEYFSETQRNKGNFPGRFSGRQFSNSRSEMNVSTLELGDSALYLCASSSWTSGRGETQYFGPGTRLLVL.